One sample yielded the 20 T cell receptor beta chains listed below, sequenced in a study of blood T cell repertoires in COVID-19. Assay used: immunoSEQ multiplex PCR; TCRdb lists only in-frame clones, some missing. The table lists about 200,000 clones, approximately 81% of them singletons, with less than 5.5% in the top ten. Sequences were obtained from peripheral blood. These receptor sequences come from a woman of 80 years or more with acute or convalescent COVID-19.

The chain has TRBV9 and TRBJ2-3; D might be TRBD2 (6 bases). Trimming took 4 bases from V and 2 from J, leaving 17 bases between them. This CDR3 comprises 16 residues. Germline V gene lookup returns CDR1 SGDLS and CDR2 YYNGEE. CDR3 DNA sequence: TGTGCCAGCAGCCCGAGACTATTAGCGGTCACAGATACGCAGTATTTT. Translated: CASSPRLLAVTDTQYF.

The chain is built from TRBV3-1 (or the pseudogene TRBV3-2) and TRBJ1-2; D not certain. V dropped 6 bases and J dropped 1 base, with 18 bases sitting between them. This CDR3 is built from 16 residues. Germline CDR1 is LGHDT and CDR2 is YNNKEL (reference sequence). CDR3 loop: CASRMAQWARNYGYTF. As DNA, the CDR3 is TGTGCCAGCAGAATGGCACAGTGGGCCCGTAACTATGGCTACACCTTC.

V and J are TRBV27 and TRBJ2-2; TRBD1 might be the D (5 bases). The germline V gene encodes CDR1 MNHEY and CDR2 SMNVEV (reference sequence). There are 16 residues in the CDR3. Deletions cut 2 bases from V and 4 bases from J, with 14 bases between. CDR3 sequence reads: CASSLGAGSSTGELFF. The CDR3 DNA reads as TGTGCCAGCAGTTTAGGGGCAGGATCCTCCACCGGGGAGCTGTTTTTT.

As concerns this clone: One end of the junction fails to match germline, which may point to a read error. V is TRBV5-1 and J is TRBJ2-5, with D tentatively TRBD2 (5 bases). The CDR3 has 14 amino acids. The germline V gene encodes CDR1 SGHRS and CDR2 YFSETQ. CDR3 sequence: CASTLAGQRETQYF. CDR3 in DNA: TGCGCCAGCACCTTGGCGGGTCAGAGGGAGACCCAGTACTTC.

This chain uses TRBV19 with TRBJ1-6; D unclear. This CDR3 comprises 14 residues. V shed 5 bases and J shed 4 bases, with 9 bases lying between them. The germline gives CDR1 LNHDA, CDR2 SQIVND (reference sequence). The CDR3: CASSLERYNSPLHF. For the CDR3, the DNA is TGTGCCAGTAGTCTTGAACGGTATAATTCACCCCTCCACTTT.

J is TRBJ2-5 and V is TRBV5-1; 8 bases fit TRBD1. V lost 2 bases to trimming and J lost 5 bases; unmatched junction nucleotides: 5. CDR3 size: 14 residues. From germline, CDR1 is SGHRS and CDR2 YFSETQ. CDR3 bases: TGCGCCAGCAGCTTCGGACAGGGTGGGGAGACCCAGTACTTC. This translates into CASSFGQGGETQYF.

The chain couples TRBV7-2 to TRBJ2-5; no clear D. CDR1 SGHTA and CDR2 FQGNSA come from the germline V gene. The CDR3 contains 15 residues. V was cut by 5 bases and J by 0 bases, with 13 bases left in between. CDR3 region: CASSPHWAYQETQYF. CDR3 sequence (DNA): TGTGCCAGCAGCCCCCACTGGGCATACCAAGAGACCCAGTACTTC.

The chain uses TRBV30 and TRBJ1-6; D gene ambiguous. The germline gives CDR1 GTSNPN, CDR2 SVGIG (reference sequence). CDR3 length equals 14 residues. V lost 0 bases to trimming and J lost 8 bases, with 11 bases between them. The CDR3 bases are TGTGCCTGGAGTGTTCTCGGGTTTGATTCACCCCTCCACTTT. Its translation is CAWSVLGFDSPLHF.

The rearrangement uses TRBV29-1 and TRBJ1-1; perhaps TRBD1 as D (5 bases). The CDR3 runs 11 residues. Looked up from germline, CDR1 is SQVTM and CDR2 is ANQGSEA. V was trimmed by 4 bases and J by 6 bases, leaving 9 bases between them. DNA for the CDR3: TGCAGCGTTGGGGCAGGGTCTGAAGCTTTCTTT. This translates into CSVGAGSEAFF. The whole variable domain, filled in from reference TRBV29-1 and TRBJ1-1, reads SAVISQKPSRDICQRGTSLTIQCQVDSQVTMMFWYRQQPGQSLTLIATANQGSEATYESGFVIDKFPISRPNLTFSTLTVSNMSPEDSSIYLCSVGAGSEAFFGQGTRLTVV.

The rearrangement uses TRBV27 and TRBJ2-2; tentative D call: TRBD1 (6 bases). The CDR3 sequence is 16 residues long. V was shortened by 7 bases and J by 4 bases, with 19 bases between the two germline ends. Per the germline V gene, CDR1 is MNHEY and CDR2 is SMNVEV (reference sequence). CDR3 protein: CASTRNRVLVTGELFF. The CDR3 DNA reads TGTGCCAGCACCCGTAACAGGGTATTGGTCACCGGGGAGCTGTTTTTT.

The chain is built from TRBV18 and TRBJ1-4, with D possibly TRBD1 on 5 matching bases. The CDR3 runs to 13 residues. Germline V gene lookup returns CDR1 KGHSH and CDR2 LQKENI. V lost 3 bases and J 8 bases, leaving 10 bases between the germline ends. CDR3 DNA: TGTGCCAGCTCACCGGGACTTGGGGAAAAACTGTTTTTT. This translates into CASSPGLGEKLFF.

The genes are TRBV7-2 and TRBJ2-7; TRBD2 matches at 10 bases. The J segment lost 5 bases and the V segment lost 0 bases, leaving 7 bases of the junction unmatched. The germline CDR1 and CDR2 sequences are SGHTA and FQGNSA. The CDR3 is 16 residues long. The CDR3: CASSLANTLAGDEQYF. The CDR3 nucleotides are TGTGCCAGCAGCTTAGCGAATACCCTAGCGGGAGACGAGCAGTACTTC.

The V and J genes are TRBV18 and TRBJ2-2; maybe TRBD2 (5 bases). CDR1 is KGHSH, CDR2 LQKENI, per germline. The ends were cut back, 1 base at V and 1 base at J, with 16 bases in the middle. The CDR3 has 18 residues. For the CDR3, the DNA is TGTGCCAGCTCACCACTACGCCCCGCGGGCATGAACACCGGGGAGCTGTTTTTT. Encoded protein: CASSPLRPAGMNTGELFF. Full variable domain (rest looked up from reference TRBV18 and TRBJ2-2): NAGVMQNPRHLVRRRGQEARLRCSPMKGHSHVYWYRQLPEEGLKFMVYLQKENIIDESGMPKERFSAEFPKEGPSILRIQQVVRGDSAAYFCASSPLRPAGMNTGELFFGEGSRLTVL.

The genes are TRBV6-1 and TRBJ2-7; TRBD2 matches at 7 bases. This CDR3 comprises 15 residues. The V and J ends lost 3 bases and 7 bases, in that order; junction bases with no gene match: 12. Germline CDR1 reads MNHNS; CDR2 reads SASEGT. The CDR3 DNA reads as TGTGCCAGCAGTGAGATCGGCGGGAGAGGTGGGGAGCAGTACTTC. This translates into CASSEIGGRGGEQYF.

The chain is built from TRBV7-9 and TRBJ2-1; 10 bases are shared with TRBD1. The V segment lost 5 bases and the J segment 6 bases; nucleotides outside the gene matches: 13. Germline-derived CDR1 and CDR2 are SEHNR and FQNEAQ (reference sequence). This CDR3 region has 17 residues. The DNA of the CDR3 is TGTGCCAGCAGCCCCCCATCGCTGGACAGGGGGTTCAATGAGCAGTTCTTC. Translating gives CASSPPSLDRGFNEQFF.

The chain employs TRBV7-2 and TRBJ2-1, with 7 nucleotides matching TRBD1. V was pared by 2 bases and J by 3 bases, with 4 bases of the junction left unmatched. Germline CDR1 is SGHTA and CDR2 is FQGNSA. The CDR3 totals 15 residues. The CDR3 spells CASSLSPGGYNEQFF. CDR3 DNA sequence: TGTGCCAGCAGCTTATCTCCAGGGGGCTACAATGAGCAGTTCTTC.

The gene calls are TRBV6-2 or TRBV6-3 and TRBJ1-1; 10 bases fit TRBD1. The V gene end was trimmed by 5 bases and the J gene end by 3 bases; junction bases not matched to a gene: 9. The CDR3 spans 16 residues. Germline V CDR1 and CDR2: MNHEY, SVGEGT. The CDR3 DNA follows: TGTGCCAGCAGTAAATGGACAGGGGGGGGAGACACTGAAGCTTTCTTT. This codes for CASSKWTGGGDTEAFF.

The chain links TRBV19 to TRBJ1-4; D call uncertain. With 1 base removed from V and 4 bases from J, the gap between germline ends came to 7 bases. The CDR3 extends over 14 amino acids. The germline gives CDR1 LNHDA, CDR2 SQIVND (reference sequence). CDR3 bases: TGTGCCAGTAGTATAGGCGGAGGTAATGAAAAACTGTTTTTT. It codes for CASSIGGGNEKLFF.

The rearrangement uses TRBV18 and TRBJ1-2; D is perhaps TRBD1 (5 bases). Germline CDR1 reads KGHSH; CDR2 reads LQKENI. V dropped 3 bases and J dropped 2 bases, with 7 bases sitting between them. There are 13 residues in the CDR3. The CDR3 DNA is TGTGCCAGCTCACCGACAGTAAACTATGGCTACACCTTC. This translates into CASSPTVNYGYTF.

CDR3 loop: CASSSGGAQRFGEQFF. CDR3 nucleotide sequence: TGTGCCAGCAGCTCCGGTGGGGCGCAGAGGTTTGGTGAGCAGTTCTTC. The V call is TRBV7-3, the J call TRBJ2-1; perhaps TRBD1 as D (5 bases). Germline CDR1 SGHTA, CDR2 FQGTGA. CDR3 length: 16 amino acids. The V gene lost 4 bases and the J gene lost 9 bases, with 22 bases spanning the gap.